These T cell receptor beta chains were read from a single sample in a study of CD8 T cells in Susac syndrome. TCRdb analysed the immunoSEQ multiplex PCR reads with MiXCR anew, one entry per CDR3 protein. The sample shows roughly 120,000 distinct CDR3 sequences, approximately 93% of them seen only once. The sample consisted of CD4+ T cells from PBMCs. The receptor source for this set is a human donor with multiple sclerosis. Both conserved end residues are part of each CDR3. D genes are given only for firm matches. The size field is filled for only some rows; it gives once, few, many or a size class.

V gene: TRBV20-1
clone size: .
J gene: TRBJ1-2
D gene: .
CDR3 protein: CSARDRFYGYTF
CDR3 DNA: TGCAGTGCTAGAGACAGGTTCTATGGCTACACCTTC

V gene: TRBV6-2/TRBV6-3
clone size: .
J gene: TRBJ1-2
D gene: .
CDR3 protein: CASSYRAERNYGYTF
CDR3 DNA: TGTGCCAGCAGTTACAGGGCGGAACGAAACTATGGCTACACCTTC

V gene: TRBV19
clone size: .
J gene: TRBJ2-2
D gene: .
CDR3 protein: CAGYLARLETNTGELFF
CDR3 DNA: TGTGCCGGATATCTCGCTAGATTGGAAACGAACACCGGGGAGCTGTTTTTT

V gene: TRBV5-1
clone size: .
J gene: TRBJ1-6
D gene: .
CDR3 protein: CASSLGLGVTNSPLHF
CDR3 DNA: TGCGCCAGCAGCTTAGGTCTAGGAGTAACCAATTCACCCCTCCACTTT

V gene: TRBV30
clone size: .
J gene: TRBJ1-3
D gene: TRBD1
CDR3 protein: CAWGTGQHPGNTIYF
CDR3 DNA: TGTGCCTGGGGGACGGGACAGCACCCTGGAAACACCATATATTTT

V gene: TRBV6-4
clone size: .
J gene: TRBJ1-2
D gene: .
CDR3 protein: CASSDSIDVGGYTF
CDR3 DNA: TGTGCCAGCAGTGACTCTATTGACGTCGGCGGCTACACCTTC

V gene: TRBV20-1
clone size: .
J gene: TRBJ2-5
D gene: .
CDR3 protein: CSAWAGPAQYF
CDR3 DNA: TGCAGTGCGTGGGCTGGGCCCGCCCAGTACTTC

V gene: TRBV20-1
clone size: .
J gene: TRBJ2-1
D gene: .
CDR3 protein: CSVRGYEQFF
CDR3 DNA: TGCAGTGTTCGGGGATATGAGCAGTTCTTC

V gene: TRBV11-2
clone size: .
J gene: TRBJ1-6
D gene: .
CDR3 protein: CASTLGSGRDDSPLHF
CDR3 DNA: TGTGCCAGCACCTTAGGCTCCGGGAGGGATGATTCACCCCTCCACTTT

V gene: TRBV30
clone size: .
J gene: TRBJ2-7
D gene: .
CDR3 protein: CAWSGFKEGRGYEQYF
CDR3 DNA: TGTGCCTGGAGTGGATTCAAGGAGGGGAGAGGGTACGAGCAGTACTTC

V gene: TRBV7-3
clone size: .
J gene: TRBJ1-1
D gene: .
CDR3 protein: CASSQGTMNTEAFF
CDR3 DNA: TGTGCCAGCAGCCAGGGGACGATGAACACTGAAGCTTTCTTT

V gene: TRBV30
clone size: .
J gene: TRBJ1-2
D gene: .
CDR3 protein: CAWSVTLYGYTF
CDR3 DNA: TGTGCCTGGAGTGTAACACTTTATGGCTACACCTTC

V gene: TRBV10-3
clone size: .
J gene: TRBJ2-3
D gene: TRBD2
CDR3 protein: CAISALAGGTDTQYF
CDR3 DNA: TGTGCCATCAGCGCACTAGCGGGGGGCACAGATACGCAGTATTTT

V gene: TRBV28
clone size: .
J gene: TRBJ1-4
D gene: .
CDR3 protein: CASSPYDSANEKLFF
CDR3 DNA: TGTGCCAGCAGTCCATACGACAGTGCTAATGAAAAACTGTTTTTT

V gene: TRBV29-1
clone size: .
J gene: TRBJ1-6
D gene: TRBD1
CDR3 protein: CSVGGTAAGEPLHF
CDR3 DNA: TGCAGCGTAGGCGGGACAGCCGCTGGAGAACCCCTCCACTTT

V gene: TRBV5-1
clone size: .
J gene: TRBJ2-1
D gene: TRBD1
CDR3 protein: CASSLVGTGENEQFF
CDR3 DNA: TGCGCCAGCAGCTTGGTTGGGACAGGAGAGAATGAGCAGTTCTTC

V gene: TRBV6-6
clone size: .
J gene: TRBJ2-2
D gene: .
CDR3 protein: CASSYEGGAGELFF
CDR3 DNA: TGTGCCAGCAGTTACGAGGGGGGGGCCGGGGAGCTGTTTTTT

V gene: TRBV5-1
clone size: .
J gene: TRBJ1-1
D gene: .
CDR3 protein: CASSLTGNSYTEAFF
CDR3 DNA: TGCGCCAGCAGCTTGACAGGGAATTCATACACTGAAGCTTTCTTT

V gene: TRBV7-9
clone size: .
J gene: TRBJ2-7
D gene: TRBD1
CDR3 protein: CASSSNRGAYEQYF
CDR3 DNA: TGTGCCAGCAGCTCCAACAGGGGCGCCTACGAGCAGTACTTC

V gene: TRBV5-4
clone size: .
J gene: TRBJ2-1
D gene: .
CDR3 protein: CASSRDADSSYNEQFF
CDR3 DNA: TGTGCCAGCAGCCGGGACGCCGACTCCTCCTACAATGAGCAGTTCTTC

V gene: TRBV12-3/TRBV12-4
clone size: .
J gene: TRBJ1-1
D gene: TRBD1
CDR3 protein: CASSPGTGLTEAFF
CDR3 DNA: TGTGCCAGCAGTCCCGGGACAGGGCTCACTGAAGCTTTCTTT

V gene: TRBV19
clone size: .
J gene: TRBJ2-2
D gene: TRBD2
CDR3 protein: CASRREVGANTGELFF
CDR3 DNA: TGTGCCAGTAGGCGGGAGGTAGGGGCGAACACCGGGGAGCTGTTTTTT

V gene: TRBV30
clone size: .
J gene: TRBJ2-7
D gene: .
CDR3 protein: CAWSSGTSSRYF
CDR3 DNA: TGTGCCTGGTCCTCCGGGACCTCAAGTAGGTACTTC

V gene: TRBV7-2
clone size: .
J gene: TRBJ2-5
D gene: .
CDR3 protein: CASSPQTASGETQYF
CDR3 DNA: TGTGCCAGCAGCCCTCAAACGGCAAGCGGAGAGACCCAGTACTTC

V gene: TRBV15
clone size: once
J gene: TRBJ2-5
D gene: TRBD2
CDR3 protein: CATSPGGFQETQYF
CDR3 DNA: TGTGCCACCAGCCCGGGGGGGTTCCAAGAGACCCAGTACTTC

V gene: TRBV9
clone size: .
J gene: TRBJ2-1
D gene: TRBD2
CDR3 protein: CASSPRLALRGEQFF
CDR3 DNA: TGTGCCAGCAGCCCTCGACTAGCCCTAAGGGGTGAGCAGTTCTTC

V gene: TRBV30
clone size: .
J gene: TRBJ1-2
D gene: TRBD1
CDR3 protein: CAWADRANYGYTF
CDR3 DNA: TGTGCCTGGGCCGACAGGGCCAACTATGGCTACACCTTC

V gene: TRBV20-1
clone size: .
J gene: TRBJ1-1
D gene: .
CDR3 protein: CSARPGVRSEAFF
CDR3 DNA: TGCAGTGCTAGACCTGGTGTCAGGTCTGAAGCTTTCTTT

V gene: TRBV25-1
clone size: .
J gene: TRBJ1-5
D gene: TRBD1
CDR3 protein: CASSDQGAGDQPQHF
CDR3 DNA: TGTGCCAGCAGTGACCAGGGGGCGGGGGATCAGCCCCAGCATTTT

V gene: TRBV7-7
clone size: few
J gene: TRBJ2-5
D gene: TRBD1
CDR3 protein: CASSLGTGVETQYF
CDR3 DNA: TGTGCTAGCAGCTTAGGGACAGGGGTAGAGACCCAGTACTTC

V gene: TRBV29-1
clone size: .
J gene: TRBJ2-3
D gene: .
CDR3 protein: CSVESSYTDTQYF
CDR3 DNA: TGCAGCGTTGAATCTAGCTACACAGATACGCAGTATTTT

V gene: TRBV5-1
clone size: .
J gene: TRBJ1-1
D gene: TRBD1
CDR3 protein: CASSLVGTGGGTEAFF
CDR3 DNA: TGCGCCAGCAGCTTGGTCGGGACAGGGGGGGGCACTGAAGCTTTCTTT

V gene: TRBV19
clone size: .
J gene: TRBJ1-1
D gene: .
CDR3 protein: CASSIQYNTEAFF
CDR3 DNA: TGTGCCAGTAGTATTCAGTATAACACTGAAGCTTTCTTT

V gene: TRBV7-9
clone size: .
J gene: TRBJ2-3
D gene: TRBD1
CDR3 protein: CASSPGQERTDTQYF
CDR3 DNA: TGTGCCAGCAGCCCAGGACAGGAAAGGACAGATACGCAGTATTTT

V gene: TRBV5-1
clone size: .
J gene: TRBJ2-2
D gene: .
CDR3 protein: CASSPTGPHVGGELFF
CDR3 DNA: TGCGCCAGCAGCCCGACGGGACCCCACGTCGGCGGGGAGCTGTTTTTT

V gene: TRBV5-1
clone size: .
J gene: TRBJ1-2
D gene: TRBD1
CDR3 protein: CASSPGDRLRNGYTF
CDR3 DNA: TGCGCCAGCAGCCCCGGGGACAGGTTGAGGAATGGCTACACCTTC

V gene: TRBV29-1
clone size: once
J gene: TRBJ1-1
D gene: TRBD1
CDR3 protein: CSVEVGQGGTEAFF
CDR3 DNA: TGCAGCGTTGAAGTCGGACAGGGGGGGACTGAAGCTTTCTTT

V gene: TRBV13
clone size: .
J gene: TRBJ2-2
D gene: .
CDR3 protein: CASSLGPGDTGELFF
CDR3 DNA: TGTGCCAGCAGCTTAGGGCCAGGGGACACCGGGGAGCTGTTTTTT

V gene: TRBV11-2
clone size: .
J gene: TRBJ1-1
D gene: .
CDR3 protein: CASSAALRTEAFF
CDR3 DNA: TGTGCCAGCAGCGCCGCCCTACGCACTGAAGCTTTCTTT

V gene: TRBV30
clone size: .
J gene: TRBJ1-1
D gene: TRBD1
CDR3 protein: CAWSTGVETEAFF
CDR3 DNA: TGTGCCTGGAGTACAGGGGTCGAGACTGAAGCTTTCTTT

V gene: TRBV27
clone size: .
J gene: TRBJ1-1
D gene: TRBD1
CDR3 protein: CASRMDRANPGQAFF
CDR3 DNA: TGTGCCAGCAGGATGGACAGGGCTAACCCGGGGCAAGCTTTCTTT

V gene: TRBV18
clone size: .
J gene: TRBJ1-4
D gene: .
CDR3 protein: CASSPVVNEKLFF
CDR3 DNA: TGTGCCAGCTCACCAGTAGTCAATGAAAAACTGTTTTTT

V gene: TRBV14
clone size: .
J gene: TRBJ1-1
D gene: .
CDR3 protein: CASSQDRGVTEAFF
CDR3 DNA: TGTGCCAGCAGCCAAGATAGAGGAGTCACTGAAGCTTTCTTT

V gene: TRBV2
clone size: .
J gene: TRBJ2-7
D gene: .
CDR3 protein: CASSDEEQYF
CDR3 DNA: TGTGCCAGCAGCGACGAAGAGCAGTACTTC

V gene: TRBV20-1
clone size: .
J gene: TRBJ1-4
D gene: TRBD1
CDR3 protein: CSAAGGQGEKLFF
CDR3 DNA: TGCAGTGCGGCAGGGGGGCAGGGTGAAAAACTGTTTTTT

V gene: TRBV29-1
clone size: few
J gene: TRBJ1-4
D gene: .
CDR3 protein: CSVLGGANEKLFF
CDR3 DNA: TGCAGCGTTCTCGGTGGGGCTAATGAAAAACTGTTTTTT

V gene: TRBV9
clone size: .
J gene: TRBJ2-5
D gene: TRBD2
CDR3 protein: CASSVSGGLARQETQYF
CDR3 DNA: TGTGCCAGCAGCGTTAGCGGGGGCCTTGCTAGGCAAGAGACCCAGTACTTC

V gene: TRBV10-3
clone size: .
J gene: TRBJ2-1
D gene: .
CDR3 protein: CAIKAQGTNEQFF
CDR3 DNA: TGTGCCATCAAGGCGCAGGGGACTAATGAGCAGTTCTTC